The 11 T cell receptor beta chains below were found in one sample sequenced in a study of shared clonotypes between healthy human individuals. Sequencing was performed with immunoSEQ multiplex PCR; in TCRdb, only in-frame clones are kept and a portion is missing. The sample lists 950,000 to 1,100,000 clones, around 76% seen once, with roughly 1.4% in the top ten. The sequencing sample was made of memory CD4+ T cells sorted from blood. Subset denoted: CD45RA-negative fraction. Every receptor here comes from a man between 18 and 35 years old in good health.

The chain employs TRBV29-1 and TRBJ1-1, with TRBD1 as a possible D gene (6 bases). The CDR3 length is 12 residues. Germline loops: CDR1 SQVTM, CDR2 ANQGSEA. Trimming removed 6 bases at V and 11 bases at J, with 19 bases between. CDR3 region: CSVTSGEVRAFF. CDR3 DNA sequence: TGCAGCGTAACCTCAGGGGAAGTAAGGGCTTTCTTT.

The V and J genes are TRBV5-1 and TRBJ1-1; D is perhaps TRBD1 (6 bases). CDR3 length: 14 amino acids. The ends were cut back, 2 bases at V and 5 bases at J, with 13 bases in the middle. Germline V gene sequence: CDR1 SGHRS, CDR2 YFSETQ. The CDR3 protein is CASSFARGGTEAFF. Here the CDR3 DNA reads TGCGCCAGCAGCTTCGCCAGGGGAGGTACTGAAGCTTTCTTT.

This rearrangement joins TRBV28 to TRBJ2-1, with 9 positions matching TRBD2. CDR3 length: 14 residues. Germline values: CDR1 MDHEN, CDR2 SYDVKM. Trimming cost V 3 bases and J 10 bases; bases outside gene matches: 7. CDR3 protein: CASSLRGGSYEQFF. CDR3 bases: TGTGCCAGCAGTTTGCGGGGGGGGTCATACGAGCAGTTCTTC.

This clone was seen a few times. V and J are TRBV6-1 and TRBJ2-7; 7 positions match TRBD2. The CDR3 totals 13 residues. From germline, CDR1 is MNHNS and CDR2 SASEGT. V shed 5 bases and J 3 bases; nucleotides not matched to a gene: 4. Here the CDR3 reads CASSRDYNYEQYF. The CDR3 coding sequence is TGTGCCAGCAGTCGGGACTATAACTACGAGCAGTACTTC.

The chain links TRBV28 to TRBJ1-5; D remains unclear. Trimming removed 3 bases at V and 7 bases at J, with 7 bases between. This CDR3 is built from 12 residues. The V gene's germline CDR1 is MDHEN and CDR2 SYDVKM. The CDR3: CASSLIVQPQHF. The CDR3 nucleotides read TGTGCCAGCAGTTTGATTGTCCAGCCCCAGCATTTT.

This clone was observed a handful of times. The rearrangement links TRBV4-3 to TRBJ2-7; TRBD2 matches at 8 bases. CDR1 LGHNA and CDR2 YSLEER come from the germline V gene. The CDR3 runs to 16 residues. Unmatched junction bases numbered 8, after V lost 0 bases and J lost 4 bases. CDR3 nucleotide sequence: TGCGCCAGCAGCCAAGACTGGACTAGCAGGAGATACGAGCAGTACTTC. Translating gives CASSQDWTSRRYEQYF.

V gene TRBV5-4 combines with J gene TRBJ2-7; D is undetermined. Between the trimmed V and J ends, which lost 1 base and 0 bases, there was a span of 11 bases. Per the germline V gene, CDR1 is SGHNT and CDR2 is YYREEE (reference sequence). This CDR3 is 15 amino acids long. The CDR3 DNA is TGTGCCAGCAGCTTGAAAACGGGCCACTCCTACGAGCAGTACTTC. Translated: CASSLKTGHSYEQYF.

The chain couples TRBV28 to TRBJ1-4; D might be TRBD1 (6 bases). The germline gives CDR1 MDHEN, CDR2 SYDVKM. Trimming cost V 6 bases and J 6 bases, with 14 bases left between them. CDR3 length: 14 amino acids. The CDR3 protein is CASRTGGNYEKLFF. The CDR3 DNA reads as TGTGCCAGCAGGACAGGTGGGAATTATGAAAAACTGTTTTTT.

This chain uses TRBV29-1 with TRBJ2-4, with 9 bases aligning to TRBD1. Germline V CDR1 and CDR2: SQVTM, ANQGSEA. The CDR3 extends over 13 amino acids. Unmatched junction bases numbered 9, after V lost 6 bases and J lost 9 bases. Written as DNA, the CDR3 is TGCAGCGTAACAGGGGGCTCTTCAGGCATTCAGTACTTC. This gives the protein CSVTGGSSGIQYF.

The chain combines TRBV29-1 with TRBJ1-2; D remains unclear. V lost 6 bases, J lost 1 base, and 9 bases lay in between. In germline, CDR1 is SQVTM, CDR2 ANQGSEA. This CDR3 spans 12 amino acids. In DNA form, the CDR3 reads TGCAGCGTGGCCCACAGTAACTATGGCTACACCTTC. Its translation: CSVAHSNYGYTF.

This clone was detected ten times or more. The sample contains more than one DNA sequence encoding this CDR3. This sequence joins TRBV5-1 and TRBJ1-5; perhaps TRBD1 as D (5 bases). V was cut by 0 bases and J by 4 bases, with 8 bases left in between. Germline assignment: CDR1 SGHRS and CDR2 YFSETQ. The CDR3 runs to 14 residues. This CDR3 is CASSLEGLNQPQHF. CDR3 coding DNA: TGCGCCAGCAGCTTGGAGGGACTAAATCAGCCCCAGCATTTT.